The 10 T cell receptor beta chains given below trace back to one sample, sequenced in a study of T cells in Graves' hyperthyroidism and ophthalmopathy. What was amplified from RNA transcripts were TCR beta CDR3 regions. When the TCR CDR3 underwent first-round RT-PCR, the HTBI primer set was used. TCRdb redid the calling of the multiplex PCR reads with MiXCR, one entry per CDR3 protein. Of a few hundred thousand distinct CDR3 sequences listed, approximately 14% are singletons. What was sequenced was blood. These receptors were obtained from a woman aged 18-35 years with Graves' hyperthyroidism that later progressed to Graves' ophthalmopathy.

This clonotype was counted ten times or more. The CDR3 loop reads CASSYDGGQPQHF. CDR3 nucleotides: TGTGCCAGCAGTTACGATGGGGGGCAGCCCCAGCATTTT. The chain uses TRBV6-2 or TRBV6-3 and TRBJ1-5, with a weak D call TRBD1 (5 bases). The CDR3 is made up of 13 amino acids. V lost 2 bases, J lost 7 bases, and 9 bases lay in between. Germline CDR1 reads MNHEY; CDR2 reads SVGEGT.

The chain has TRBV29-1 and TRBJ2-1; 7 nucleotides match TRBD2. The germline V gene encodes CDR1 SQVTM and CDR2 ANQGSEA. The CDR3 covers 12 residues. The V gene end was trimmed by 2 bases and the J gene end by 6 bases; junction bases not matched to a gene: 1. This CDR3 reads CSVEKRGNEQFF. The CDR3 nucleotides are TGCAGCGTTGAAAAGCGGGGCAATGAGCAGTTCTTC.

In its sample, this clonotype was seen a few times. The chain has TRBV29-1 and TRBJ2-1; 12 nucleotides align to TRBD2. CDR1 SQVTM and CDR2 ANQGSEA come from the germline V gene. The CDR3 length is 17 residues. With V trimmed by 5 bases and J by 0 bases, 8 bases remained unmatched. As DNA, the CDR3 is TGCAGCGTTAATGGACTAGCGGGAACGAGCTCCTACAATGAGCAGTTCTTC. It encodes CSVNGLAGTSSYNEQFF.

This rearrangement joins TRBV7-9 to TRBJ2-5; a possible D gene is TRBD1 (5 bases). There are 13 residues in the CDR3. Trimming removed 2 bases at V and 5 bases at J, with 9 bases between. CDR1 and CDR2 from the germline V gene are SEHNR and FQNEAQ (reference sequence). The CDR3 protein is CASSLPGKETQYF. The CDR3 nucleotides are TGTGCCAGCAGCTTACCAGGGAAGGAGACCCAGTACTTC. The whole variable domain, filled in from reference TRBV7-9 and TRBJ2-5, reads DTGVSQNPRHKITKRGQNVTFRCDPISEHNRLYWYRQTLGQGPEFLTYFQNEAQLEKSRLLSDRFSAERPKGSFSTLEIQRTEQGDSAMYLCASSLPGKETQYFGPGTRLLVL.

The genes are TRBV20-1 and TRBJ1-3; D perhaps matches TRBD1 (6 bases). Germline V gene sequence: CDR1 DFQATT, CDR2 SNEGSKA (reference sequence). Between the trimmed V and J ends, which lost 2 bases and 4 bases, there was a span of 15 bases. CDR3 length: 15 residues. This CDR3 is CSARSPGGGGNTIYF. CDR3 coding DNA: TGCAGTGCTAGATCCCCGGGGGGGGGCGGAAACACCATATATTTT.

Many counts were recorded for this clonotype. The chain has TRBV28 and TRBJ2-3, with 8 bases fitting TRBD2. In germline, CDR1 is MDHEN, CDR2 SYDVKM. V lost 5 bases to trimming and J lost 5 bases; unmatched junction nucleotides: 18. The CDR3 has 18 residues. CDR3 DNA: TGTGCCAGCAGTCAGACAAATAGCGGGACCTCCAGGCGAGATACGCAGTATTTT. Translating it yields CASSQTNSGTSRRDTQYF.

This clonotype has ten or more counts. The chain uses TRBV5-1 and TRBJ2-1; D is unclear. Trimming removed 5 bases at V and 0 bases at J, with 9 bases between. The germline CDR1 and CDR2 sequences are SGHRS and YFSETQ. The CDR3 runs to 14 residues. CDR3 bases: TGCGCCAGCAGTTGGCCCAGCTCCTACAATGAGCAGTTCTTC. Amino acids: CASSWPSSYNEQFF.

This clonotype has ten or more counts. This chain connects TRBV27 to TRBJ1-1; D possibly corresponds to TRBD1 (6 bases). CDR3 length equals 13 residues. Germline V gives CDR1 MNHEY, CDR2 SMNVEV (reference sequence). The V end was cut by 5 bases, the J end by 4 bases, with 11 bases between. The CDR3 loop is CASSGEGGTEAFF. As DNA, the CDR3 is TGTGCCAGCAGTGGGGAGGGGGGCACTGAAGCTTTCTTT.

This clonotype was detected a few times. With a much larger clone just one base away, this may be a read error. The chain is built from TRBV3-1 and TRBJ2-5; D ambiguous. Germline CDR1 reads LGHDT; CDR2 reads YNNKEL (reference sequence). CDR3 length: 13 residues. The CDR3 protein is CASSQARQGTQYF. The CDR3 region has the DNA TGTGCCAGCAGCCAAGCGAGGCAAGGGACCCAGTACTTC.

This clonotype was observed many times. This chain connects TRBV7-6 to TRBJ1-1; D remains ambiguous. The ends were cut back, 4 bases at V and 4 bases at J, with 16 bases in the middle. CDR3 size: 15 residues. Germline CDR1 is SGHVS and CDR2 is FNYEAQ. This chain's CDR3 is CASSSGPNVITEAFF. Here the CDR3 DNA reads TGTGCCAGCAGCTCCGGGCCCAACGTTATCACTGAAGCTTTCTTT.